This entry features one T cell receptor (beta chain) sequence. Its antigen remains unknown. The CDR3 extends over 16 amino acids. CDR1 and CDR2 from the germline V gene are KGHDR and SFDVKD. The V and J ends lost 4 bases and 4 bases, in that order; junction bases with no gene match: 10. The data derive from a study of Graves' ophthalmopathy and Graves' hyperthyroidism. Study-wide context: Hyperthyroidism was classified as stable if no ophthalmopathy occurred within 18 months of follow-up.

Study-wide results and limits: Ophthalmopathy progression prediction by the model yielded a sensitivity of approximately 70% and a specificity of around 72%.

Scientists amplified the TCR beta CDR3 regions from RNA transcripts. A first-round RT-PCR used HTBI primers, followed by a second-round multiplex PCR. A single record per CDR3 protein comes from TCRdb applying MiXCR to the multiplex PCR reads. Of around 1.1 million distinct CDR3 sequences listed, about two fifths are singletons. Additional autoimmune diseases, uncontrolled infections, pregnancy or lactation disqualified patients. The V gene is TRBV24-1, the J gene TRBJ2-5; 8 nucleotides agree with TRBD1. Sequencing was performed on peripheral blood or thyroid tissue (not recorded which). This clonotype was obtained from an adult man with Graves' hyperthyroidism. CDR3: CATSETNQGAGETQYF. The DNA of the CDR3 is TGTGCCACCAGTGAGACTAATCAGGGGGCTGGAGAGACCCAGTACTTC.